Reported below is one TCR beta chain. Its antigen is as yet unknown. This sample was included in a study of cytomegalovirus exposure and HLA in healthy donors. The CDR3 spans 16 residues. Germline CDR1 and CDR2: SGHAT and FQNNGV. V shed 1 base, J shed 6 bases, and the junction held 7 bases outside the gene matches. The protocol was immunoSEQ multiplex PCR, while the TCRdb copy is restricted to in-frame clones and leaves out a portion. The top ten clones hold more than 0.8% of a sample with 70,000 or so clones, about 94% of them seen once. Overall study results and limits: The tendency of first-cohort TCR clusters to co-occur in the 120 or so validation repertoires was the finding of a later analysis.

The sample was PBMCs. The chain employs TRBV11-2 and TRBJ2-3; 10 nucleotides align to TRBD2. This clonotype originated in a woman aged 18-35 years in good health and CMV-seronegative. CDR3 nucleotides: TGTGCCAGCAGCTTAGGAGCGGGAGGGGTGCTCGATACGCAGTATTTT. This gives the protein CASSLGAGGVLDTQYF.